The clone carrying this T cell receptor beta chain was recorded at least ten times. Its target is not known. The CDR3 covers 14 residues. The V gene lost 3 bases and the J gene lost 6 bases, with 14 bases spanning the gap. Germline-derived CDR1 and CDR2 are LNHDA and SQIVND (reference sequence). The data belong to a study of CD8 T cells in ankylosing spondylitis. Regarding the study as a whole: What appeared characteristic of ankylosing spondylitis blood was a TCR beta motif of eight or nine highly homologous variants.

Molecular-barcoded quantitative 5'-RACE produced these TCR beta libraries. Each CDR3 protein is one row after TCRdb ran MiXCR on the 5' RACE reads. The sample lists roughly 440,000 distinct CDR3 sequences, roughly 15% occurring once. Specimen: blood, either unsorted or a sorted T cell fraction (not recorded which). J is TRBJ1-1 and V is TRBV19; no reliable D call. This clonotype was sampled from a male donor with ankylosing spondylitis. The CDR3, as DNA: TGTGCCAGTAGTATTGATGGTAGGAGCGCTGAAGCTTTCTTT. Translation: CASSIDGRSAEAFF.